This entry features one T cell receptor (beta chain) sequence. Its antigen is currently unknown. The CDR3 is 11 amino acids. Trimming cost V 7 bases and J 5 bases, with 6 bases left between them. The V gene's germline CDR1 is MDHEN and CDR2 SYDVKM. Clones were sequenced by immunoSEQ multiplex PCR, and TCRdb holds only the in-frame ones, with some missing. The sample shows more than 100,000 clones, approximately 88% of them seen only once. The sample comes from a study of T cell responses to AZD1222 COVID-19 vaccine. Study results and limitations: None of the repertoires were sampled until the peak T cell response had passed. Only a handful of AZD1222 recipients were seropositive at baseline.

The chain recombines TRBV28 with TRBJ2-4; no clear D. The sample was peripheral blood, taken on day 0 of AZD1222 vaccination. The clonotype originates from an adult in good health. The CDR3 sequence: CASNSQNIQYF. CDR3 in DNA: TGTGCCAGCAACAGTCAAAACATTCAGTACTTC.